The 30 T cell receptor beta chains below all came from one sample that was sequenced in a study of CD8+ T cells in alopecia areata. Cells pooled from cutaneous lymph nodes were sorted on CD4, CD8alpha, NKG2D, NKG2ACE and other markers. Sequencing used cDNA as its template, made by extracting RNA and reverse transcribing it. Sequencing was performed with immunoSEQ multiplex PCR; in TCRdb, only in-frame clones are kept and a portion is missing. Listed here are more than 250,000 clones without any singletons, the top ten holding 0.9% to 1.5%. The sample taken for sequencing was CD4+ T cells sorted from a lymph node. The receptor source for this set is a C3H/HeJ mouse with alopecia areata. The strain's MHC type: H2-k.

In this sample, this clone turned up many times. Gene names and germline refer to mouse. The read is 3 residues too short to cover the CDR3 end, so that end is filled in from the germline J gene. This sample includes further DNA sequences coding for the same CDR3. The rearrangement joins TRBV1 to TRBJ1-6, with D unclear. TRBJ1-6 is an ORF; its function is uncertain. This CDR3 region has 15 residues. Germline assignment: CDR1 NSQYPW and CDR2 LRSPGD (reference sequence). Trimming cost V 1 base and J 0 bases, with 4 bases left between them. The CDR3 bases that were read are TGCACCTGCAGTGCAGGGGATTCCTATAATTCGCCC. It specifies CTCSAGDSYNSP. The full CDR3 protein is CTCSAGDSYNSPLYF.

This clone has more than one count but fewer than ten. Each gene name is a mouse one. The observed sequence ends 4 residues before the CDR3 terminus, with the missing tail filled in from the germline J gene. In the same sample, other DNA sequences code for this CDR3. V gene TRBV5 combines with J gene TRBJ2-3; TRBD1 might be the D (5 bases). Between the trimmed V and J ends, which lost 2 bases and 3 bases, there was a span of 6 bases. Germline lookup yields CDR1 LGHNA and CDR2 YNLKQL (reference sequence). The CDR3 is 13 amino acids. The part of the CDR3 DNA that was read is TGTGCCAGCAGCCAACAGGGAGCAGAA. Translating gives CASSQQGAE. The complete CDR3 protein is CASSQQGAETLYF.

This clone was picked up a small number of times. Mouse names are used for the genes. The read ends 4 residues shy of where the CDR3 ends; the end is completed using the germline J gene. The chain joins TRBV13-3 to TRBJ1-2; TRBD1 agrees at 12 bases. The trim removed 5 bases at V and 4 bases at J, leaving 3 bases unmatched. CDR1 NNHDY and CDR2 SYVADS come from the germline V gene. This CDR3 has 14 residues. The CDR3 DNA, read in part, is TGTGCCAGCAGCTGGGACAGGGGGCTCTCC. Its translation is CASSWDRGLS. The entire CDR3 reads CASSWDRGLSDYTF.

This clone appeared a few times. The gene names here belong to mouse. CDR3 sequence reads: CAWSLHNSDYTF. The covered CDR3 bases are TGTGCCTGGAGTCTACATAACTCC. The gene calls are TRBV31 and TRBJ1-2; D unclear. From the germline J gene comes the end of the CDR3, since the read stops 4 residues before it. Between the trimmed V and J ends, which lost 0 bases and 2 bases, there was a span of 4 bases. This CDR3 has 12 amino acids. The germline CDR1 and CDR2 sequences are GKSSPN and SITVG.

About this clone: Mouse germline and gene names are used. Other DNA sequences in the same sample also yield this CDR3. Incomplete CDR3 DNA: TGTGCCAGCAGTCCGACAGGGTCTAGTGCAGAA. This encodes CASSPTGSSAE. The full-length CDR3 reads as CASSPTGSSAETLYF. The chain is built from TRBV14 and TRBJ2-3; 7 bases match TRBD1. The read halts 4 residues ahead of the CDR3 end, with the missing end drawn from the germline J gene. The germline V gene encodes CDR1 SGHDT and CDR2 FRDEAV. The CDR3 is 15 amino acids. J was trimmed by 0 bases and V by 4 bases; bases with no gene match: 5. The full variable domain, rest sourced from reference TRBV14 and TRBJ2-3, is EAGVTQSPRYAVLQEGQAVSFWCDPISGHDTLYWYQQPRDQGPQLLVYFRDEAVIDNSQLPSDRFSAVRPKGTNSTLKIQSAKQGDTATYLCASSPTGSSAETLYFGSGTRLTVL.

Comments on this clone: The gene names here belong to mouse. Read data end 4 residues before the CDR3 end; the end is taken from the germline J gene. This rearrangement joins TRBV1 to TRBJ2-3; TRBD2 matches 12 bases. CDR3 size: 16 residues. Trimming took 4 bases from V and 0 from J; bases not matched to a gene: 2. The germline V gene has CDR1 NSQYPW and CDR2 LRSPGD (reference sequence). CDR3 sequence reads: CTCSVGTGGSAETLYF. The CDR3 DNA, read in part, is TGCACCTGCAGTGTCGGGACTGGGGGGAGTGCAGAA. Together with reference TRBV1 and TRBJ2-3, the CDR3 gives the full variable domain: VTLLEQNPRWRLVPRGQAVNLRCILKNSQYPWMSWYQQDLQKQLQWLFTLRSPGDKEVKSLPGADYLATRVTDTELRLQVANMSQGRTLYCTCSVGTGGSAETLYFGSGTRLTVL.

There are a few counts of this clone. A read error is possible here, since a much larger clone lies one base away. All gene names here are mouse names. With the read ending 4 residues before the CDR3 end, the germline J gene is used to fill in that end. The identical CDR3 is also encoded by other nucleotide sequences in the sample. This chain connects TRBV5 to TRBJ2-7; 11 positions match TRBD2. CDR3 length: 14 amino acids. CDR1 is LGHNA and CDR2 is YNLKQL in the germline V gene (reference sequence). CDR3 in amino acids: CASSQRTGGYEQYF. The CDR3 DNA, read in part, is TGTGCCAGCAGCCAACGGACTGGGGGGTAT.

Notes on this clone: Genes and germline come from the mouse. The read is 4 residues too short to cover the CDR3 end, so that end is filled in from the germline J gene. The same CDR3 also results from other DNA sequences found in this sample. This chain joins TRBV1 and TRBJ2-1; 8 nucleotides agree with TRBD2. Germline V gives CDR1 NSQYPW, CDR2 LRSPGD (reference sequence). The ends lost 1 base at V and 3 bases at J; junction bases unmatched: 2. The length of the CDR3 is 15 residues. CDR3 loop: CTCSAGGGLYAEQFF. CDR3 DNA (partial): TGCACCTGCAGTGCAGGGGGGGGCCTCTATGCT.

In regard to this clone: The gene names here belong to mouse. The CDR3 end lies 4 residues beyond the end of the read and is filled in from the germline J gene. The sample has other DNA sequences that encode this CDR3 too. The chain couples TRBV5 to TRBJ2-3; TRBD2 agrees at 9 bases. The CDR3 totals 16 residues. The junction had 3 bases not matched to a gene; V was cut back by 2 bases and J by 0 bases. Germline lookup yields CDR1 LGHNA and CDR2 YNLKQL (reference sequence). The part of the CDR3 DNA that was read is TGTGCCAGCAGCCAACTGGGGGGGGCTAGTGCAGAA. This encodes CASSQLGGASAE. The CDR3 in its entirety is CASSQLGGASAETLYF.

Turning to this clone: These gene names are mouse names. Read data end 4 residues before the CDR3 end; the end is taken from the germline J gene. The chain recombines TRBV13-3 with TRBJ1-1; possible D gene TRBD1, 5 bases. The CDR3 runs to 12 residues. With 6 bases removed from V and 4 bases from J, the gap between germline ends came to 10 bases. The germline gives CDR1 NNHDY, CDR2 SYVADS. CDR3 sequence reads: CASIRGITEVFF. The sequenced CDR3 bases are TGTGCCAGCATAAGGGGAATCACA.

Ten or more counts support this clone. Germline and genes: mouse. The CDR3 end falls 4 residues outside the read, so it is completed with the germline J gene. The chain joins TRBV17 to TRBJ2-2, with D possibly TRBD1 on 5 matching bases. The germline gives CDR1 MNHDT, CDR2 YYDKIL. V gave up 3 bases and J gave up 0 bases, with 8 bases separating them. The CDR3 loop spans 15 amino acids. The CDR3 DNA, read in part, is TGTGCTAGCAGTAGTCCAGGGTCAAACACCGGG. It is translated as CASSSPGSNTG. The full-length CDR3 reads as CASSSPGSNTGQLYF.

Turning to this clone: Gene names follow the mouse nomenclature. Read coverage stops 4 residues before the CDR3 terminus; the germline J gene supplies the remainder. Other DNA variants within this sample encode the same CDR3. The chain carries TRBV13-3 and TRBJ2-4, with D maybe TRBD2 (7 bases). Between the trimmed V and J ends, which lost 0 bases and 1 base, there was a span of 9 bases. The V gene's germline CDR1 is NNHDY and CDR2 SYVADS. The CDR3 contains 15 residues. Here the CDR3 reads CASSDGGAGQNTLYF. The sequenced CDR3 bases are TGTGCCAGCAGTGATGGGGGGGCAGGTCAAAAC.

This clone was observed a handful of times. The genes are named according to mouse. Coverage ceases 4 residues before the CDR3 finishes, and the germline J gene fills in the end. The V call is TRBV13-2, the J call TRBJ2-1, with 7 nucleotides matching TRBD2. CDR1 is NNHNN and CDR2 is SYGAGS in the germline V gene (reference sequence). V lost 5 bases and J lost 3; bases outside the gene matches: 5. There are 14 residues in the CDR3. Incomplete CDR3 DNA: TGTGCCAGCGGGCCGACTGGGACCTATGCT. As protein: CASGPTGTYA. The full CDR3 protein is CASGPTGTYAEQFF.

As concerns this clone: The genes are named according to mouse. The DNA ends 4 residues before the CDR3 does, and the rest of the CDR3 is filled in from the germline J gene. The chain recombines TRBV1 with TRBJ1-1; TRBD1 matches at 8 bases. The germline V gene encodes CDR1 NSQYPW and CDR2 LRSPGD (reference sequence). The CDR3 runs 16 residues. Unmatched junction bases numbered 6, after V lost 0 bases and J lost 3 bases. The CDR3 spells CTCSADGRGRDTEVFF. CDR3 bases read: TGCACCTGCAGTGCAGACGGCAGGGGGCGCGACACA.

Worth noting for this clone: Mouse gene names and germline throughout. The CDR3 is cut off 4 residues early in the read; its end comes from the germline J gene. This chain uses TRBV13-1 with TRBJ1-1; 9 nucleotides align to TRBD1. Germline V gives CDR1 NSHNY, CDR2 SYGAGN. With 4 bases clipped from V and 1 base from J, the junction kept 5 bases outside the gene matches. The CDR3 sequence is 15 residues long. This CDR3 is CASSSPTGGNTEVFF. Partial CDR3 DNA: TGTGCCAGCAGTTCCCCGACAGGGGGAAACACA.

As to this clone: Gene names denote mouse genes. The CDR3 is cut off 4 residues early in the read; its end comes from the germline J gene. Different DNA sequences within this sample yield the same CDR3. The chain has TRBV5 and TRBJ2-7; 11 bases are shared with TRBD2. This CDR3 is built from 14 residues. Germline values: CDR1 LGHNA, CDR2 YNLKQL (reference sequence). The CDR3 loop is CASSQRLGGYEQYF. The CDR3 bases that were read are TGTGCCAGCAGCCAAAGACTGGGGGGGTAT.

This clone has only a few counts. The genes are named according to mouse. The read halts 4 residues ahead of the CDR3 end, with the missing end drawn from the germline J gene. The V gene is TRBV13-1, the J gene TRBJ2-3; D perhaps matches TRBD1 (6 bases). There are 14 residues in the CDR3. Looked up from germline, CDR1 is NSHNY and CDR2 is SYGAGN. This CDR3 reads CASSETGTKETLYF. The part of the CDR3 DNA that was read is TGTGCCAGCAGTGAGACCGGGACAAAAGAA.

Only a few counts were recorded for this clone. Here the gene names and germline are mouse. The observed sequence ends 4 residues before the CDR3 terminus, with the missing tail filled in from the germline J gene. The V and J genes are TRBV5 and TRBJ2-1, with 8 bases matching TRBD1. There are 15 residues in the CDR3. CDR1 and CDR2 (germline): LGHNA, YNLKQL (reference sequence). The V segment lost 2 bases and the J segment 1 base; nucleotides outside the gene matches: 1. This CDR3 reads CASSQNRGNYAEQFF. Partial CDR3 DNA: TGTGCCAGCAGCCAAAACAGGGGGAACTATGCT.

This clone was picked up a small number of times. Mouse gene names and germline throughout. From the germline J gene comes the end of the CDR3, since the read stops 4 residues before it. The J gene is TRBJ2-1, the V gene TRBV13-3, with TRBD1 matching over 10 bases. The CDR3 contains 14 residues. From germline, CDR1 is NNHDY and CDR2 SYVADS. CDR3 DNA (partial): TGTGCCAGCAGTGACGGGACAGGGGTGGCT. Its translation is CASSDGTGVA. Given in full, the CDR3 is CASSDGTGVAEQFF.

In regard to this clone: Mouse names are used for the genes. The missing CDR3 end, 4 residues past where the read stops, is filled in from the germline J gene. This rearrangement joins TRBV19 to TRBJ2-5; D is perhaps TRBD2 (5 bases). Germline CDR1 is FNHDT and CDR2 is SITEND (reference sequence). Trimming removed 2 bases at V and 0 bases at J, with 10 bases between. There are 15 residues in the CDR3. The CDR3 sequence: CASSIVWENQDTQYF. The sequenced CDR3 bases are TGTGCCAGCAGTATCGTCTGGGAGAACCAAGAC.

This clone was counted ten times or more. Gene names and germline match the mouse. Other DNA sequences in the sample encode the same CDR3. The sequenced part of the CDR3 DNA is TGTGCCAGCAGCCCGACTGGGGGTAGTGCAGAA. Translation gives CASSPTGGSAE. The CDR3 as a whole reads CASSPTGGSAETLYF. The V call is TRBV5, the J call TRBJ2-3, with TRBD2 matching over 9 bases. Read sequence stops 4 residues before the CDR3 end, and the germline J gene provides the missing end. The CDR3 totals 15 residues. Germline assignment: CDR1 LGHNA and CDR2 YNLKQL (reference sequence). The V and J ends lost 4 bases and 0 bases, in that order; junction bases with no gene match: 2.

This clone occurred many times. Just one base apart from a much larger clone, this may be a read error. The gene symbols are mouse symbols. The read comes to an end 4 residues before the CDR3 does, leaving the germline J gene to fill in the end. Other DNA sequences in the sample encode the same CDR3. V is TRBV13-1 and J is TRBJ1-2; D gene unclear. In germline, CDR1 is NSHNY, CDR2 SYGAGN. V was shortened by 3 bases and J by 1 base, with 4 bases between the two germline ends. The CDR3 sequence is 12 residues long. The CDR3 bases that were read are TGTGCCAGCAGTGGCAGAAACTCC. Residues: CASSGRNS. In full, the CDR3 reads CASSGRNSDYTF.

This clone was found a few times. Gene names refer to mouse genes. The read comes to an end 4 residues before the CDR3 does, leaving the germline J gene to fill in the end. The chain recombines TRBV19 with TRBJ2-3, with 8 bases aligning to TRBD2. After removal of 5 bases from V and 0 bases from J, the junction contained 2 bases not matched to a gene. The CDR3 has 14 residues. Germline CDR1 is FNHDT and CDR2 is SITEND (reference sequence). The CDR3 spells CASRSGGSAETLYF. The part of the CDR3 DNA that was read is TGTGCCAGCAGATCTGGGGGGAGTGCAGAA.

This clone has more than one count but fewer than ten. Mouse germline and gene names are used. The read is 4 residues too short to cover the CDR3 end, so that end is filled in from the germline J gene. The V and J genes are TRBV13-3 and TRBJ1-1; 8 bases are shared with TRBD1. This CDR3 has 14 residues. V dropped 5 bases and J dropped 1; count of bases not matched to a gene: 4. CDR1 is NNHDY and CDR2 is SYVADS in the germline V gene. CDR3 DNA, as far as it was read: TGTGCCAGCAGAGCCGGGACAGGGAACACA. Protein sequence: CASRAGTGNT. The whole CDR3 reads CASRAGTGNTEVFF.

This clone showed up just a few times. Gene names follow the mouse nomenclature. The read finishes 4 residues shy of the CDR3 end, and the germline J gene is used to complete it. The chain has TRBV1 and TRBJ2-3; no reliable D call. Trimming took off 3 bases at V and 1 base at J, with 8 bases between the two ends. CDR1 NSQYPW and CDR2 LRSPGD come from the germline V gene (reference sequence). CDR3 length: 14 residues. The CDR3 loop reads CTCSARQGAETLYF. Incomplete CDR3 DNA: TGCACCTGCAGTGCGCGGCAGGGTGCAGAA.

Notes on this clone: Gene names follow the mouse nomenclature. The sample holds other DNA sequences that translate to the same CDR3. CDR3 sequence: CASSDRGTGQLYF. The CDR3 DNA, read in part, is TGTGCCAGCAGTGACAGGGGCACCGGG. V gene TRBV13-1 combines with J gene TRBJ2-2; D might be TRBD1 (6 bases). With the read ending 4 residues before the CDR3 end, the germline J gene is used to fill in that end. CDR1 is NSHNY, CDR2 SYGAGN, per germline. This CDR3 is 13 amino acids long. V was trimmed by 2 bases and J by 4 bases, leaving 6 bases between them.

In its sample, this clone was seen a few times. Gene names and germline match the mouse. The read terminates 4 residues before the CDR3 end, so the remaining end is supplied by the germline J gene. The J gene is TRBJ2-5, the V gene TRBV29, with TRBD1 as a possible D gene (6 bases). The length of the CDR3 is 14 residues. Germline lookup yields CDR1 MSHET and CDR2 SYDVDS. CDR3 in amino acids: CASSLSGTKDTQYF. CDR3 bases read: TGTGCTAGCAGTTTATCCGGGACAAAAGAC. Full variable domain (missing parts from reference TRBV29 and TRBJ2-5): DMKVTQMPRYLIKRMGENVLLECGQDMSHETMYWYRQDPGLGLQLIYISYDVDSNSEGDIPKGYRVSRKKREHFSLILDSAKTNQTSVYFCASSLSGTKDTQYFGPGTRLLVL.

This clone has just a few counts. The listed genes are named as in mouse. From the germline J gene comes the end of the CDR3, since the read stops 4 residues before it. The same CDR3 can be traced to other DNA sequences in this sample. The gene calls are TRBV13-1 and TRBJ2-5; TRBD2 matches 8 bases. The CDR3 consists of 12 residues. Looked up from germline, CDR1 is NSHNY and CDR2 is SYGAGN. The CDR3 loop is CASSRTGDTQYF. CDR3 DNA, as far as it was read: TGTGCCAGCAGTCGGACTGGGGAC.

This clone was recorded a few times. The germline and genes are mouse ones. CDR3 residues: CASSDQQANTEVFF. Incomplete CDR3 DNA: TGTGCCAGCAGTGATCAACAGGCAAACACA. This chain connects TRBV13-3 to TRBJ1-1, with D maybe TRBD1 (5 bases). The read is 4 residues too short to cover the CDR3 end, so that end is filled in from the germline J gene. V lost 1 base and J 0 bases, leaving 7 bases between the germline ends. CDR3 length equals 14 residues. CDR1 and CDR2 from the germline V gene are NNHDY and SYVADS.

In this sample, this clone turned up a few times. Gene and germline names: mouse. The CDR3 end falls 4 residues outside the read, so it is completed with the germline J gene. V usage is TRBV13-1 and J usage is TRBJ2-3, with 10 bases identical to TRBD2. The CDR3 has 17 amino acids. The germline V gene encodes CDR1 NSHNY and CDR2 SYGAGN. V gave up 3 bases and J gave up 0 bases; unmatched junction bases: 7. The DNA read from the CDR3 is TGTGCCAGCAGTGCCCCGGGACTGGGGACTAGTGCAGAA. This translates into CASSAPGLGTSAE. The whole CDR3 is CASSAPGLGTSAETLYF.